These 18 T cell receptor beta chains were all obtained from the same sample, sequenced in a study of blood T cells in healthy people across ages. PCR was performed a second time for about 7 to 11 cycles using a sample-barcoded 5' primer and a J-beta primer mix. TCRdb processed the 5' RACE reads anew with MiXCR; each CDR3 protein has one entry. This sample has some 1,800,000 distinct CDR3 sequences, with around 42% found just once. The sequencing input was blood. Receptors were obtained from a human donor in good health.

This clonotype appeared a few times. The rearrangement uses TRBV15 and TRBJ2-1; D uncertain. Per the germline V gene, CDR1 is LNHNV and CDR2 is YYDKDF (reference sequence). The germline V and J ends were trimmed by 0 bases and 15 bases, with 18 bases remaining between them. The CDR3 has 14 residues. CDR3 in amino acids: CATSRDVGYLPRFF. CDR3 nucleotide sequence: TGTGCCACCAGCAGAGATGTTGGGTATCTTCCGAGGTTCTTC.

The rearrangement uses TRBV20-1 and TRBJ1-2; 10 bases agree with TRBD1. The CDR3 sequence is 14 residues long. Germline values: CDR1 DFQATT, CDR2 SNEGSKA (reference sequence). Unmatched junction bases numbered 3, after V lost 1 base and J lost 4 bases. CDR3 residues: CSARGQGAGYGYTF. In DNA form, the CDR3 reads TGCAGTGCTAGAGGACAGGGGGCCGGCTATGGCTACACCTTC.

CDR3 region: CATKIFSGELFF. As DNA, the CDR3 is TGTGCCACCAAAATTTTCTCTGGGGAGCTGTTTTTT. V gene TRBV2 combines with J gene TRBJ2-2, with D hard to call. The germline V gene encodes CDR1 SNHLY and CDR2 FYNNEI. The germline V and J ends were trimmed by 10 bases and 8 bases, with 14 bases remaining between them. The CDR3 sequence is 12 residues long. Full variable domain (rest looked up from reference TRBV2 and TRBJ2-2): EPEVTQTPSHQVTQMGQEVILRCVPISNHLYFYWYRQILGQKVEFLVSFYNNEISEKSEIFDDQFSVERPDGSNFTLKIRSTKLEDSAMYFCATKIFSGELFFGEGSRLTVL.

The chain employs TRBV12-5 and TRBJ2-7; TRBD2 is a possible D gene (6 bases). CDR1 and CDR2 (germline): LGHNT, FRNRAP. The V gene lost 6 bases and the J gene lost 1 base, with 10 bases spanning the gap. The CDR3 sequence is 13 residues long. DNA of the CDR3: TGTGCTAGTGGCCATGGGGGGTCCTACGAGCAGTACTTC. This encodes CASGHGGSYEQYF.

In this sample, this clonotype turned up a few times. The chain recombines TRBV27 with TRBJ1-2; D is unresolved. Germline CDR1 reads MNHEY; CDR2 reads SMNVEV (reference sequence). The CDR3 runs 18 residues. V dropped 7 bases and J dropped 0 bases, with 24 bases sitting between them. The CDR3 bases are TGTGCCAGCACCAAGATTGGGAGTACCCCTGGGGCTAACTATGGCTACACCTTC. Translation: CASTKIGSTPGANYGYTF.

The chain couples TRBV6-5 to TRBJ2-4, with 9 bases fitting TRBD1. Losses at the gene ends were 10 bases for V and 8 bases for J; bases not matched to a gene: 12. This CDR3 spans 14 amino acids. Germline CDR1 reads MNHEY; CDR2 reads SVGAGI. The DNA of the CDR3 is TGTGCCACCCGAACCGGGACAGGGAGTTACATTCAGTACTTC. It specifies CATRTGTGSYIQYF.

The chain employs TRBV11-2 and TRBJ2-3; D tentatively fits TRBD1 or TRBD2 (5 bases each). The CDR3 length is 12 residues. The V gene's germline CDR1 is SGHAT and CDR2 FQNNGV. V was trimmed by 5 bases and J by 6 bases, leaving 9 bases between them. CDR3 sequence reads: CASSHEGDTQYF. The CDR3 nucleotides read TGTGCCAGCAGCCATGAGGGGGATACGCAGTATTTT.

The chain is built from TRBV7-6 and TRBJ1-4; D is undetermined. Trimming removed 1 base from V and 0 bases from J, with 9 bases in between. Germline assignment: CDR1 SGHVS and CDR2 FNYEAQ. CDR3 size: 16 residues. The CDR3, as DNA: TGTGCCAGCAGCTTAGGGGCTACTGCAACTAATGAAAAACTGTTTTTT. Translated: CASSLGATATNEKLFF. The full variable domain, with the rest looked up from reference TRBV7-6 and TRBJ1-4, is GAGVSQSPRYKVTKRGQDVALRCDPISGHVSLYWYRQALGQGPEFLTYFNYEAQQDKSGLPNDRFSAERPEGSISTLTIQRTEQRDSAMYRCASSLGATATNEKLFFGSGTQLSVL.

This clonotype occurred a few times. This chain joins TRBV5-1 and TRBJ2-1; 8 bases map to TRBD1. Germline values: CDR1 SGHRS, CDR2 YFSETQ. V gave up 4 bases and J gave up 6 bases; unmatched junction bases: 9. The CDR3 spans 15 residues. The CDR3 coding sequence is TGCGCCAGCAGCAACAGACAGGGGCTTTCCAATGAGCAGTTCTTC. Translated, it gives CASSNRQGLSNEQFF.

The J gene is TRBJ1-4, the V gene TRBV7-3; 7 nucleotides agree with TRBD1. Germline V lookup: CDR1 SGHTA, CDR2 FQGTGA. Losses at the gene ends were 5 bases for V and 6 bases for J; bases not matched to a gene: 6. The length of the CDR3 is 14 residues. The CDR3 region has the DNA TGTGCCAGCAGCCTGACAGGGTCCGATGAAAAACTGTTTTTT. The encoded protein is CASSLTGSDEKLFF.

For this clonotype: Mismatch with germline at one junction end may stem from a read error. This chain joins TRBV20-1 and TRBJ2-1; 7 bases are shared with TRBD2. Germline V gene sequence: CDR1 DFQATT, CDR2 SNEGSKA (reference sequence). The CDR3 contains 13 residues. CDR3: CSAPGGGNNGQFF. The DNA of the CDR3 is TGCAGTGCTCCGGGGGGAGGGAATAATGGGCAGTTCTTC.

This clonotype occurred many times. The junction departs from germline at one end; a sequencing error may be responsible. This chain uses TRBV7-3 with TRBJ2-5, with 8 bases matching TRBD2. The J call may be incorrect, as the DNA end agrees better with TRBJ2-3. There are 13 residues in the CDR3. Per germline, CDR1 SGHTA and CDR2 FQGTGA. The CDR3 region has the DNA TGTGCTAGCAGCTTGAGCGGGGGTGGTACGCAGTATTTT. This codes for CASSLSGGGTQYF.

There are a few counts of this clonotype. The V and J genes are TRBV4-3 and TRBJ2-3; TRBD2 agrees at 11 bases. This CDR3 is 16 amino acids long. V lost 3 bases, J lost 3 bases, and 5 bases stayed unmatched. CDR1 and CDR2 (germline): LGHNA, YSLEER. CDR3 amino acids: CASSQEGLAATDTQYF. The CDR3, as DNA: TGCGCCAGCAGCCAGGAGGGACTAGCGGCGACAGATACGCAGTATTTT.

This clonotype has just a few counts. The junction does not match germline at one end; this may be a read error. The chain joins TRBV7-2 to TRBJ1-1; a weak D match, TRBD1 (5 bases). The germline V gene encodes CDR1 SGHTA and CDR2 FQGNSA. This CDR3 spans 14 amino acids. In nucleotides, the CDR3 is TGTGCCAGTAGCTTACTGAGGGACCCCACTGAAGCTTTCTTT. This encodes CASSLLRDPTEAFF.

The J gene is TRBJ2-3, the V gene TRBV7-2; 8 positions agree with TRBD2. Trimming at V came to 1 base and at J to 4 bases, leaving 7 bases not matched to a gene. The CDR3 is 16 residues long. Germline-derived CDR1 and CDR2 are SGHTA and FQGNSA. CDR3 residues: CASSLGPAGAADTQYF. In DNA form, the CDR3 reads TGTGCCAGCAGCTTAGGGCCAGCGGGGGCCGCAGATACGCAGTATTTT.

The genes are TRBV3-1 and TRBJ1-2, with D unclear. Trimming removed 3 bases at V and 5 bases at J, with 13 bases between. Germline CDR1 is LGHDT and CDR2 is YNNKEL (reference sequence). There are 14 residues in the CDR3. The CDR3 DNA sequence: TGTGCCAGCAGCCAGATCGCCCGGGGTTATGGCTACACCTTC. It specifies CASSQIARGYGYTF.

Many counts were recorded for this clonotype. It may be a read error: a sequence one base away is much more abundant. This chain links TRBV7-2 with TRBJ2-3, with D hard to call. The V end lost 7 bases, the J end lost 1 base, and 3 bases lay between the germline ends. Germline CDR1 reads SGHTA; CDR2 reads FQGNSA. The CDR3 extends over 11 amino acids. The CDR3, as DNA: TGTGCCAGCACCCGCACAGATACGCAGTATTTT. Its translation: CASTRTDTQYF.

This rearrangement joins TRBV12-3 or TRBV12-4 to TRBJ2-1; 8 bases fit TRBD2. V trimming: 3 bases; J trimming: 2 bases; junction bases outside the gene matches: 9. The CDR3 spans 17 residues. The CDR3 DNA reads as TGTGCCAGCAGTTTTCCCCCCGGGGGGGGAGCCTACAATGAGCAGTTCTTC. Translating gives CASSFPPGGGAYNEQFF.